This T cell receptor (beta chain) was identified during a study of technical replicates of blood from several donors (dated by TCRdb to 2015 to 2018). Library method: the immunoSEQ multiplex PCR assay. Sourced from immuneACCESS, this table was stored by TCRdb with only in-frame sequences that have V and J called. A share of the clones is absent; for the studies checked, an unresolved V gene accounts for under half, and the remainder has no known explanation. A total of tens of thousands of clones appear in this sample, approximately 95% of them only once. The ten largest account for 0.26% of the sample. On this clone itself: The antigen this receptor binds is unknown. Within one base of it there is no much larger clone, and no base qualities were kept.

A distance of 20 bases separates the germline ends of V and J, which lose 3 bases and 5 bases respectively. The CDR3 contains 16 residues, cysteine and phenylalanine counted. Here the CDR3 DNA is all that survives: 48 bases in frame from base 1. Per the germline V gene, SQVTM is the CDR1 and ANQGSEA is the CDR2. The sequencing sample was made of T cells isolated from PBMCs. This TCR came from a human donor in good health. In this chain, TRBV29-1 is recombined with TRBJ2-1, with the D gene not clear enough to name. The CDR3 reads CSVEGSSQEVHNEQFF. The nucleotides read TGCAGCGTTGAGGGTTCTTCCCAAGAGGTCCACAATGAGCAGTTCTTC.